Listed here are 15 T cell receptor beta chains from one sample, sequenced in a study of cytomegalovirus exposure and HLA in healthy donors. PCR used 60 Vbeta primers and 13 Jbeta primers. The method was immunoSEQ multiplex PCR; TCRdb's version includes in-frame clones alone and lacks a portion of them. The listing records just under 60,000 clones. Sequenced material: PBMCs. The receptors derive from a male donor in good health and CMV-seronegative.

The gene calls are TRBV2 and TRBJ2-2; D is possibly TRBD1 (5 bases). Germline lookup yields CDR1 SNHLY and CDR2 FYNNEI. This CDR3 comprises 13 residues. The V end lost 7 bases, the J end lost 4 bases, and 10 bases lay between the germline ends. CDR3 sequence: CASTGHLTGELFF. In DNA form, the CDR3 reads TGTGCCAGCACAGGGCATCTCACCGGGGAGCTGTTTTTT.

J is TRBJ1-5 and V is TRBV6-6; 7 nucleotides match TRBD1. The CDR3 spans 13 residues. Trimming removed 8 bases from V and 3 bases from J; junction bases left unmatched: 4. Per germline, CDR1 MNHNY and CDR2 SVGAGI (reference sequence). The CDR3 sequence: CASGQAINQPQHF. The CDR3 DNA follows: TGTGCCAGCGGACAGGCCATCAATCAGCCCCAGCATTTT.

This chain connects TRBV9 to TRBJ2-7; 7 bases are shared with TRBD1. Germline assignment: CDR1 SGDLS and CDR2 YYNGEE. The CDR3 consists of 15 residues. Trimming cost V 4 bases and J 5 bases; bases outside gene matches: 12. CDR3 DNA sequence: TGTGCCAGCAGCCCACGACAGGGAAGGGGCGACGAGCAGTACTTC. Encoded protein: CASSPRQGRGDEQYF.

This chain uses TRBV7-2 with TRBJ1-1, with TRBD1 matching over 7 bases. J was trimmed by 1 base and V by 6 bases; bases with no gene match: 5. CDR3 length: 14 amino acids. The germline V gene encodes CDR1 SGHTA and CDR2 FQGNSA. CDR3 in DNA: TGTGCCAGCAGTTGGGACAGCTCGAACACTGAAGCTTTCTTT. Its protein product is CASSWDSSNTEAFF.

The rearrangement links TRBV7-9 to TRBJ2-7; TRBD2 is a possible D gene (5 bases). The V and J ends lost 2 bases and 0 bases respectively, with 14 bases between them. This CDR3 contains 16 residues. Germline V CDR1 and CDR2: SEHNR, FQNEAQ (reference sequence). The CDR3 DNA reads as TGTGCCAGCAGCTTATCGGGGTTACGAAGCTCCTACGAGCAGTACTTC. Its protein is CASSLSGLRSSYEQYF.

The chain carries TRBV4-3 and TRBJ1-1; 7 nucleotides align to TRBD1. The CDR3 spans 15 residues. V lost 1 base, J lost 4 bases, and 6 bases stayed unmatched. Germline V lookup: CDR1 LGHNA, CDR2 YSLEER. CDR3 DNA sequence: TGCGCCAGCAGCCAAGCTTCAGACAGGGCCACTGAAGCTTTCTTT. Protein sequence: CASSQASDRATEAFF.

This rearrangement joins TRBV5-6 to TRBJ2-7; 9 bases map to TRBD1. V shed 4 bases, J shed 1 base, and the junction held 3 bases outside the gene matches. The CDR3 spans 14 residues. The germline CDR1 and CDR2 sequences are SGHDT and YYEEEE. The CDR3 nucleotides are TGTGCCAGCAGCGTGACAGGGGGGTCCTACGAGCAGTACTTC. It codes for CASSVTGGSYEQYF.

This chain joins TRBV6-5 and TRBJ2-2; weak D call: TRBD2 (7 bases). The V gene lost 2 bases and the J gene lost 1 base, with 8 bases spanning the gap. Germline V gene data show CDR1 as MNHEY and CDR2 as SVGAGI. This CDR3 is built from 15 residues. CDR3 bases: TGTGCCAGCAGTTACAGGGGGGGGAACACCGGGGAGCTGTTTTTT. Its translation: CASSYRGGNTGELFF.

CDR3 sequence: CASSLDWGEAFF. Here the CDR3 DNA reads TGTGCCAGCAGCTTAGATTGGGGCGAAGCTTTCTTT. The V call is TRBV7-2, the J call TRBJ1-1; maybe TRBD1 (5 bases). CDR1 is SGHTA, CDR2 FQGNSA, per germline. The CDR3 runs to 12 residues. Trimming removed 1 base at V and 8 bases at J, with 8 bases between. Full variable domain (outside the CDR3, taken from reference TRBV7-2 and TRBJ1-1): GAGVSQSPSNKVTEKGKDVELRCDPISGHTALYWYRQSLGQGLEFLIYFQGNSAPDKSGLPSDRFSAERTGGSVSTLTIQRTQQEDSAVYLCASSLDWGEAFFGQGTRLTVV.

V is TRBV7-2 and J is TRBJ2-1; 14 nucleotides match TRBD2. The CDR3 contains 18 residues. CDR1 is SGHTA, CDR2 FQGNSA, per germline. The trim removed 2 bases at V and 5 bases at J, leaving 8 bases unmatched. The CDR3: CASSLRLAGGPGDNEQFF. The CDR3 DNA sequence: TGTGCCAGCAGCTTACGACTAGCGGGGGGGCCGGGGGACAATGAGCAGTTCTTC.

The gene calls are TRBV6-1 and TRBJ1-5; TRBD1 is a possible D gene (5 bases). The CDR3 sequence is 16 residues long. The germline CDR1 and CDR2 sequences are MNHNS and SASEGT. Trimming removed 3 bases from V and 3 bases from J, with 15 bases in between. In DNA, the CDR3 is TGTGCCAGCAGTGAGATGGCAGGGATTAACAATCAGCCCCAGCATTTT. Translation: CASSEMAGINNQPQHF.

This chain links TRBV7-2 with TRBJ2-7; 8 bases are a match to TRBD2. This CDR3 contains 16 residues. V lost 3 bases and J lost 2; bases outside the gene matches: 9. Germline V lookup: CDR1 SGHTA, CDR2 FQGNSA. The CDR3 is CASSLRSGGATYEQYF. CDR3 nucleotide sequence: TGTGCCAGCAGCTTGCGGTCCGGGGGGGCCACCTACGAGCAGTACTTC.

The J gene is TRBJ2-3, the V gene TRBV10-2, with 13 bases aligning to TRBD2. V shed 7 bases, J shed 6 bases, and the junction held 4 bases outside the gene matches. The CDR3 runs to 14 residues. Germline V gives CDR1 WSHSY, CDR2 SAAADI. In DNA, the CDR3 is TGCGCCAGCATCGGACTAGCGGGAGTTGATACGCAGTATTTT. Translated: CASIGLAGVDTQYF.

The chain combines TRBV7-8 with TRBJ2-3; TRBD2 matches at 11 bases. CDR1 is SGHVS, CDR2 FQNEAQ, per germline. CDR3 length: 17 residues. With 2 bases clipped from V and 1 base from J, the junction kept 5 bases outside the gene matches. As DNA, the CDR3 is TGTGCCAGCAGCTTACTAGCGGGGGGCCCGGGCACAGATACGCAGTATTTT. Translated, it gives CASSLLAGGPGTDTQYF. Drawing the rest from reference TRBV7-8 and TRBJ2-3, the complete variable domain is GAGVSQSPRYKVAKRGQDVALRCDPISGHVSLFWYQQALGQGPEFLTYFQNEAQLDKSGLPSDRFFAERPEGSVSTLKIQRTQQEDSAVYLCASSLLAGGPGTDTQYFGPGTRLTVL.

V usage is TRBV7-2 and J usage is TRBJ2-3; 10 bases match TRBD2. Germline loops: CDR1 SGHTA, CDR2 FQGNSA. The CDR3 is 16 amino acids. The junction had 3 bases not matched to a gene; V was cut back by 1 base and J by 2 bases. In nucleotides, the CDR3 is TGTGCCAGCAGCTTAGGCACTAGCGGGAACACAGATACGCAGTATTTT. Translating it yields CASSLGTSGNTDTQYF.